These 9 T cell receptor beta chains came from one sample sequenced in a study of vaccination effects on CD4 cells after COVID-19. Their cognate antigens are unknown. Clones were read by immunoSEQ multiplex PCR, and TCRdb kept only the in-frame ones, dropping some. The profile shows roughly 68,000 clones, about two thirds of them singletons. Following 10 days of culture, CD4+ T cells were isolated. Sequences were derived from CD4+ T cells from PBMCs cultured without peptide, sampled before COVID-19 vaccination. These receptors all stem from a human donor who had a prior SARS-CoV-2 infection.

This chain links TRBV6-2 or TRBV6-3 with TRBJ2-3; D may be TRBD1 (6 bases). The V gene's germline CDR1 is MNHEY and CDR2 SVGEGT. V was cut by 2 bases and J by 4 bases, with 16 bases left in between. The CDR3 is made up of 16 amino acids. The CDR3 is CASSYTYGTRADTQYF. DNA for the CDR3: TGTGCCAGCAGTTACACCTACGGGACAAGGGCAGATACGCAGTATTTT.

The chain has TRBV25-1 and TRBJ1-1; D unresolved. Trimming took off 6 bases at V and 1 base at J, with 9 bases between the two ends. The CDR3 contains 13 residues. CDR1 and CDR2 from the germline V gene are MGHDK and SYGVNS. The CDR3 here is CASRESQNTEAFF. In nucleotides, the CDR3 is TGTGCCAGCAGAGAAAGCCAGAACACTGAAGCTTTCTTT.

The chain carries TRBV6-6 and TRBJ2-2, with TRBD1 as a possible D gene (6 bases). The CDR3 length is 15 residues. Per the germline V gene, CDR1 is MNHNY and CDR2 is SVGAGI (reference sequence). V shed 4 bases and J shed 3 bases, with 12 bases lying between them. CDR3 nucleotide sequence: TGTGCCAGCAGTTCGAACAGGGATTACACCGGGGAGCTGTTTTTT. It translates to CASSSNRDYTGELFF.

In DNA form, the CDR3 reads TGTGCCAGCAGCCAAGGGGGACAGGGCTATAATTCACCCCTCCACTTT. Its translation: CASSQGGQGYNSPLHF. This chain links TRBV4-2 with TRBJ1-6; 9 bases are shared with TRBD1. Trimming at V came to 1 base and at J to 3 bases, leaving 1 base not matched to a gene. CDR1 is LGHNA and CDR2 is YNFKEQ in the germline V gene. CDR3 length: 16 residues.

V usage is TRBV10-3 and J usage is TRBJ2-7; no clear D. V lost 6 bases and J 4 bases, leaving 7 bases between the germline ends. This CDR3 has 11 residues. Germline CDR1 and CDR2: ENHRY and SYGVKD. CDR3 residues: CAIRSEYEQYF. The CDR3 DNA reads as TGTGCCATCAGGTCCGAGTACGAGCAGTACTTC.

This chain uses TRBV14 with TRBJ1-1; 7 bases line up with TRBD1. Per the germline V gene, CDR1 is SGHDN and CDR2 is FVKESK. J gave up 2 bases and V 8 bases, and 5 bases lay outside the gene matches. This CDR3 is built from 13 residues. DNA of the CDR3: TGTGCCAGCGGGACAGATTTTAACACTGAAGCTTTCTTT. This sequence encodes CASGTDFNTEAFF.

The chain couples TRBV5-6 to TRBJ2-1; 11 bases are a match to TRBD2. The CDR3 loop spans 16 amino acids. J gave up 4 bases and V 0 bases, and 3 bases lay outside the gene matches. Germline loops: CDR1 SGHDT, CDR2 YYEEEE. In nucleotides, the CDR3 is TGTGCCAGCAGCTTGGTGGGACTAGCGGATTACAATGAGCAGTTCTTC. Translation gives CASSLVGLADYNEQFF.

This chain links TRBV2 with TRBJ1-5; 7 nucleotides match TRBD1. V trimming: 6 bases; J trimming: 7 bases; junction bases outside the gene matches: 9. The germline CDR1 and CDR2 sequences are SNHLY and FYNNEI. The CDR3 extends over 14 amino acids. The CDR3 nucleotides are TGTGCCAGCAGCGCCGGACAGGTGGGCCAGCCCCAGCATTTT. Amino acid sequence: CASSAGQVGQPQHF.

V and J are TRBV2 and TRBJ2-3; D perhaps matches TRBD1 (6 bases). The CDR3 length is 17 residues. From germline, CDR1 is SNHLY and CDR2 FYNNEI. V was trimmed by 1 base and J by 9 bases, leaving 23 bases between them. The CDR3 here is CASSEVAAGAIPRTQYF. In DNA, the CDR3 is TGTGCCAGCAGTGAAGTTGCGGCAGGGGCAATACCAAGGACGCAGTATTTT.